Below are 2 T cell receptor beta chains sequenced from a single sample in a study of PD-1 blockade in classical Hodgkin lymphoma. Time point indicated: cycle 4 day 1 (C4D1), after five to seven weeks of nivolumab. The patients all showed relapse after autologous stem cell transplantation, while their brentuximab vedotin exposure varied. Magnetic negative selection served to purify CD4+ T cells out of PBMCs that had been thawed. Sequencing was performed with immunoSEQ multiplex PCR; in TCRdb, only in-frame clones are kept and a portion is missing. The table lists 9,500 to 10,000 clones, around 74% of them singletons. The sample here was CD4+ T cells from blood, taken before the fourth cycle of nivolumab. The origin of the receptors is a human donor with classical Hodgkin lymphoma.

This chain connects TRBV29-1 to TRBJ2-3; 8 positions match TRBD2. Trimming at V came to 4 bases and at J to 7 bases, leaving 13 bases not matched to a gene. The CDR3 loop spans 15 amino acids. Germline assignment: CDR1 SQVTM and CDR2 ANQGSEA. The CDR3 nucleotides are TGCAGCGTTGGCCCACAGCGGGGGTTGTGGAATACGCAGTATTTT. Translating it yields CSVGPQRGLWNTQYF.

This clone is hyperexpanded in the sample. V is TRBV19 and J is TRBJ1-5, with D possibly matching TRBD1 (5 bases). Trimming shortened V by 7 bases and J by 2 bases, and 21 bases separated the two germline ends. There are 17 residues in the CDR3. CDR1 is LNHDA, CDR2 SQIVND, per germline (reference sequence). DNA of the CDR3: TGTGCCAGTACCCCCCAAGGCGGGACGTTTGGCAATCAGCCCCAGCATTTT. This encodes CASTPQGGTFGNQPQHF.